The next 24 T cell receptor beta chains were all read from a single sample in a study of metastatic and nonmetastatic thyroid tumors. No patient received treatment before thyroid surgery. TCRdb reprocessed the PCR reads via MiXCR. Of about 20,000 clones listed, about 24% are singletons. The sample taken for sequencing was tumor tissue. These receptors originate from a female donor with papillary thyroid cancer or a benign thyroid nodule (not recorded which). Some clones in this sample may be carry-over from other donors' samples.

This clone was detected only a few times. This rearrangement joins TRBV15 to TRBJ2-7, with D unclear. The germline V and J ends were trimmed by 6 bases and 3 bases, with 18 bases remaining between them. Looked up from germline, CDR1 is LNHNV and CDR2 is YYDKDF (reference sequence). The CDR3 contains 15 residues. As DNA, the CDR3 is TGTGCCACCAGTAACCCGGGCAGCCCCGACTACGAGCAGTACTTC. It codes for CATSNPGSPDYEQYF. Full variable domain (missing parts from reference TRBV15 and TRBJ2-7): DAMVIQNPRYQVTQFGKPVTLSCSQTLNHNVMYWYQQKSSQAPKLLFHYYDKDFNNEADTPDNFQSRRPNTSFCFLDIRSPGLGDTAMYLCATSNPGSPDYEQYFGPGTRLTVT.

This clone turned up a few times. The chain combines TRBV6-1 with TRBJ2-3, with TRBD2 identical over 12 bases. V lost 2 bases and J lost 4; bases outside the gene matches: 1. The CDR3 sequence is 15 residues long. Germline V gene data show CDR1 as MNHNS and CDR2 as SASEGT. CDR3 sequence reads: CASSELAGGPDTQYF. CDR3 nucleotide sequence: TGTGCCAGCAGTGAACTAGCGGGAGGGCCAGATACGCAGTATTTT.

Within the sample, this clone is medium-sized. The CDR3 coding sequence is TGTGCCAGTATCTCAGGGGTCCCCTTCGAGCAGTACTTC. Residues: CASISGVPFEQYF. This rearrangement joins TRBV19 to TRBJ2-7; D possibly corresponds to TRBD1 (6 bases). This CDR3 is 13 amino acids long. Between the trimmed V and J ends, which lost 7 bases and 6 bases, there was a span of 16 bases. Germline V gives CDR1 LNHDA, CDR2 SQIVND (reference sequence).

By frequency in the sample, this clone is medium-sized. The rearrangement joins TRBV20-1 to TRBJ2-7, with a weak D call TRBD2 (5 bases). The V end lost 5 bases, the J end lost 1 base, and 15 bases lay between the germline ends. Germline V lookup: CDR1 DFQATT, CDR2 SNEGSKA (reference sequence). The CDR3 has 14 residues. CDR3 region: CSALPGKWSYEQYF. The CDR3 DNA is TGCAGTGCTTTACCCGGGAAATGGTCCTACGAGCAGTACTTC.

This clone was counted ten times or more. The chain recombines TRBV3-1 with TRBJ1-1; 9 bases line up with TRBD1. V shed 4 bases and J 10 bases; nucleotides not matched to a gene: 10. The CDR3 is 14 residues long. Germline lookup yields CDR1 LGHDT and CDR2 YNNKEL (reference sequence). The CDR3 DNA follows: TGTGCCAGCAGCCTTACAGGGGGCGGGCATGGAGCTTTCTTT. This sequence encodes CASSLTGGGHGAFF.

This clone was observed many times. This sequence joins TRBV13 and TRBJ2-7, with 9 bases lining up with TRBD1. Germline V CDR1 and CDR2: PRHDT, FYEKMQ (reference sequence). CDR3 length: 14 amino acids. The V segment lost 3 bases and the J segment 2 bases; nucleotides outside the gene matches: 2. The DNA for the CDR3 is TGTGCCAGCAGCTTCGGGACAGGGCCCTACGAGCAGTACTTC. Encoded protein: CASSFGTGPYEQYF.

This clone has ten or more counts. One end of the junction varies from germline; a read error may be responsible. Additional DNA sequences in this sample encode the identical CDR3. The gene calls are TRBV28 and TRBJ1-5; no clear D. Germline V gives CDR1 MDHEN, CDR2 SYDVKM. CDR3 length: 14 residues. CDR3 amino acids: CASTSRRGNQPQHF. The CDR3, as DNA: TGTGCCAGCACCTCCCGGAGAGGCAATCAGCCCCAACATTTT.

The rearrangement links TRBV6-2 or TRBV6-3 to TRBJ2-1; D ambiguous. Germline V gene data show CDR1 as MNHEY and CDR2 as SVGEGT. The CDR3 extends over 14 amino acids. V was trimmed by 4 bases and J by 2 bases, leaving 9 bases between them. The CDR3 sequence: CASSFDETYNEQFF. Written as DNA, the CDR3 is TGTGCCAGCAGTTTCGATGAAACCTACAATGAGCAGTTCTTC.

This clone was counted at least ten times. A much larger clone is a single base away; this may be a read error. This CDR3 fails to terminate in the conserved phenylalanine or tryptophan, so it likely reflects a read error. This chain links TRBV2 with TRBJ2-7, with a weak D call TRBD2 (6 bases). Germline V gives CDR1 SNHLY, CDR2 FYNNEI. Trimming removed 7 bases at V and 1 base at J, with 11 bases between. The CDR3 consists of 13 residues. The CDR3 is CASNLAGSYEQYL. In DNA form, the CDR3 reads TGTGCCAGCAATTTGGCGGGGTCCTACGAGCAGTACCTC.

The table lists this clone with many counts. This sequence may be a read error, since a much larger clone differs from it by one base. The chain carries TRBV6-6 and TRBJ2-7; 8 bases map to TRBD2. The CDR3 length is 17 residues. CDR1 is MNHNY, CDR2 SVGAGI, per germline (reference sequence). The CDR3 region has the DNA TGTGCCTGCAGTTACGGTTTAGGAGCGGGAGCGAAAGACGAGCAGTACTTC. It is translated as CACSYGLGAGAKDEQYF.

The genes are TRBV20-1 and TRBJ2-1; D assignment may be TRBD1 or TRBD2 (5 bases each). The CDR3 spans 15 residues. The germline V and J ends were trimmed by 5 bases and 4 bases, with 18 bases remaining between them. Per germline, CDR1 DFQATT and CDR2 SNEGSKA (reference sequence). CDR3 bases: TGCAGTGCTCAGACCGGGATAGGGGTTTACAATGAGCAGTTCTTC. Translating gives CSAQTGIGVYNEQFF.

This clone is judged medium-sized. The chain links TRBV6-1 to TRBJ2-7; a weak D match, TRBD2 (6 bases). Germline V CDR1 and CDR2: MNHNS, SASEGT. Trimming removed 6 bases at V and 3 bases at J, with 15 bases between. This CDR3 is built from 14 residues. The CDR3 reads CASSGGQGGYEQYF. DNA for the CDR3: TGTGCCAGCAGCGGCGGGCAGGGAGGCTACGAGCAGTACTTC.

This clone came up many times. A read error may explain this, as a much larger clone is one base away. The chain links TRBV19 to TRBJ1-6; D gene uncertain. The CDR3 sequence is 12 residues long. Germline loops: CDR1 LNHDA, CDR2 SQIVND (reference sequence). The CDR3 nucleotides read TGTGCCAGTAGTATAAAGGATTCATCCCTCCACTTT. Protein sequence: CASSIKDSSLHF.

The V call is TRBV28, the J call TRBJ2-7, with a tentative D call TRBD2 (5 bases). The CDR3 consists of 15 residues. Trimming cost V 6 bases and J 1 base, with 16 bases left between them. CDR1 is MDHEN and CDR2 is SYDVKM in the germline V gene. CDR3 in DNA: TGTGCCAGCAGCCAAGAGGGTCTCGGTTCCTACGAGCAGTACTTC. Translated: CASSQEGLGSYEQYF. The complete variable domain, with remaining parts taken from reference TRBV28 and TRBJ2-7, reads DVKVTQSSRYLVKRTGEKVFLECVQDMDHENMFWYRQDPGLGLRLIYFSYDVKMKEKGDIPEGYSVSREKKERFSLILESASTNQTSMYLCASSQEGLGSYEQYFGPGTRLTVT.

The V call is TRBV20-1, the J call TRBJ2-7, with 9 bases identical to TRBD2. Germline CDR1 is DFQATT and CDR2 is SNEGSKA (reference sequence). V lost 5 bases and J lost 0; bases outside the gene matches: 11. The CDR3 sequence is 16 residues long. In nucleotides, the CDR3 is TGCAGTGCTCGCGGATCTAGCGGGGCTAGCTCCTACGAGCAGTACTTC. Amino acids: CSARGSSGASSYEQYF.

V gene TRBV6-9 combines with J gene TRBJ1-2; D perhaps matches TRBD1 (6 bases). CDR3 size: 14 residues. The V end was cut by 5 bases, the J end by 8 bases, with 18 bases between. The germline V gene has CDR1 MNHGY and CDR2 SVAAGI. Here the CDR3 DNA reads TGTGCCAGCAGTGTGGGGGGGCCGCCATGGGGCTACACCTTC. It codes for CASSVGGPPWGYTF.

The chain combines TRBV6-1 with TRBJ1-2; 10 nucleotides match TRBD1. The junction had 10 bases not matched to a gene; V was cut back by 10 bases and J by 2 bases. CDR3 length equals 15 residues. Per the germline V gene, CDR1 is MNHNS and CDR2 is SASEGT. The CDR3 is CAIIARQGANYGYTF. Written as DNA, the CDR3 is TGTGCCATCATAGCCAGACAGGGGGCAAACTATGGCTACACCTTC.

The rearrangement joins TRBV18 to TRBJ1-1; D ambiguous. Germline-derived CDR1 and CDR2 are KGHSH and LQKENI. The V and J ends lost 5 bases and 1 base respectively, with 8 bases between them. The CDR3 sequence is 13 residues long. The CDR3 bases are TGTGCCAGCTCATCGAACTGGAACACTGAAGCTTTCTTT. Translating gives CASSSNWNTEAFF.

This clone was observed a handful of times. CDR3 in amino acids: CASSYSAGRGSYEQYF. The CDR3 nucleotides read TGTGCCAGCAGTTACTCAGCGGGTCGCGGGAGCTACGAGCAGTACTTC. The genes are TRBV6-6 and TRBJ2-7; 7 bases are a match to TRBD2. V gave up 0 bases and J gave up 3 bases; unmatched junction bases: 8. Germline-derived CDR1 and CDR2 are MNHNY and SVGAGI (reference sequence). This CDR3 is built from 16 residues.

At least ten counts were recorded for this clone. J is TRBJ2-7 and V is TRBV5-1, with TRBD2 matching 12 bases. The CDR3 totals 14 residues. Per germline, CDR1 SGHRS and CDR2 YFSETQ. After removal of 4 bases from V and 7 bases from J, the junction contained 6 bases not matched to a gene. The CDR3 reads CASSPSGRAREQYF. In nucleotides, the CDR3 is TGCGCCAGCAGCCCTAGCGGGAGGGCGAGGGAGCAGTACTTC.

Concerning this clone: Mismatch with germline at one junction end may stem from a read error. V usage is TRBV27 and J usage is TRBJ2-7, with no clear D. Germline V gene lookup returns CDR1 MNHEY and CDR2 SMNVEV (reference sequence). The CDR3 sequence is 13 residues long. The CDR3, as DNA: TGTGCCATCAGTTGGGGTACGTCGGGCGAGCAGTACTTC. It yields the protein CAISWGTSGEQYF.

The sample holds a few counts of this clone. Compared with germline, one end of the junction differs, possibly owing to a read error. The chain has TRBV6-9 and TRBJ1-1; TRBD1 aligns across 7 bases. The germline V gene has CDR1 MNHGY and CDR2 SVAAGI. CDR3 size: 17 residues. The CDR3 DNA follows: TGTGCCAGCAGTTTTCGACAGGGTACGGCAAGGAACACTGAAGTTTTCTTT. Its translation is CASSFRQGTARNTEVFF.

The CDR3 coding sequence is TGTGCCAGCAAGCAGGTTGGCGGGGAGCTGTTTTTT. Protein: CASKQVGGELFF. The rearrangement uses TRBV27 and TRBJ2-2; D gene uncertain. Per the germline V gene, CDR1 is MNHEY and CDR2 is SMNVEV (reference sequence). Trimming removed 7 bases at V and 7 bases at J, with 10 bases between. The CDR3 runs to 12 residues.

The CDR3 spells CSARDGTSGRVEQFF. The CDR3 nucleotides are TGCAGTGCTAGAGATGGGACTAGCGGGAGGGTTGAGCAGTTCTTC. The chain is built from TRBV20-1 and TRBJ2-1, with 16 bases lining up with TRBD2. Germline CDR1 reads DFQATT; CDR2 reads SNEGSKA (reference sequence). Trimming cost V 0 bases and J 9 bases; bases outside gene matches: 2. CDR3 length: 15 residues.